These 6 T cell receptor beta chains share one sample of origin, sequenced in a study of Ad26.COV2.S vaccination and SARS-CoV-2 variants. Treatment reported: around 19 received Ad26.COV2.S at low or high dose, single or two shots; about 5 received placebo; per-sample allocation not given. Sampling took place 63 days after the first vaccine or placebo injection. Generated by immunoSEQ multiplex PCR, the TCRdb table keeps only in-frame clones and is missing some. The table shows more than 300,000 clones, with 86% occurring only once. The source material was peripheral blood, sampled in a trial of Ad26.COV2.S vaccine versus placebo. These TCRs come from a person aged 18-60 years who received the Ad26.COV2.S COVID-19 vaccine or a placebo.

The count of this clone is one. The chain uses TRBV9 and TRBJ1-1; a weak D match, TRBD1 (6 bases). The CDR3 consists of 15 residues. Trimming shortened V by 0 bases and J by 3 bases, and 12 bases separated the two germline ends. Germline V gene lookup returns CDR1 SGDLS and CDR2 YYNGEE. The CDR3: CASSVVGDTYTEAFF. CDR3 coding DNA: TGTGCCAGCAGCGTAGTGGGGGACACCTACACTGAAGCTTTCTTT.

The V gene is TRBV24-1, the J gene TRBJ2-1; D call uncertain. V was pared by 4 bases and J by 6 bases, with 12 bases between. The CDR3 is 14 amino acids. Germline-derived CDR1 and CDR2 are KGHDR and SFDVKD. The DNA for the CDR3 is TGTGCCACCAGTGACCCTCACAGATCCAATGAGCAGTTCTTC. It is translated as CATSDPHRSNEQFF.

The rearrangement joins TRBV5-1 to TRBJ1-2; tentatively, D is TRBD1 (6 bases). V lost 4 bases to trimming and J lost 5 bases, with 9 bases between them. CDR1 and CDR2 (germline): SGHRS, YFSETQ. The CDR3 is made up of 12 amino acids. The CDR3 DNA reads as TGCGCCAGCAGCGGAACAGGGTATGGCTACACCTTC. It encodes CASSGTGYGYTF. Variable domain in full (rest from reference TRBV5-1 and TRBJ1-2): KAGVTQTPRYLIKTRGQQVTLSCSPISGHRSVSWYQQTPGQGLQFLFEYFSETQRNKGNFPGRFSGRQFSNSRSEMNVSTLELGDSALYLCASSGTGYGYTFGSGTRLTVV.

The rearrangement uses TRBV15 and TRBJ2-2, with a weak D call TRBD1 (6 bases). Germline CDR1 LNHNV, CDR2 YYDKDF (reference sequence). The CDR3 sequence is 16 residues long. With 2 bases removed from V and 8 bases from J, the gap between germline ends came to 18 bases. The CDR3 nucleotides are TGTGCCACCAGCAGACCTAGGTGGGGACAAACGGGGGAGCTGTTTTTT. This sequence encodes CATSRPRWGQTGELFF.

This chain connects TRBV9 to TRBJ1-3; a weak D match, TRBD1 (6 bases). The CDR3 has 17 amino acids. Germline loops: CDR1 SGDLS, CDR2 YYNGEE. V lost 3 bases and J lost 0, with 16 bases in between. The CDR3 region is CASSEEGGLGSGNTIYF. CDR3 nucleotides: TGTGCCAGCAGCGAGGAGGGGGGCTTGGGCTCTGGAAACACCATATATTTT.

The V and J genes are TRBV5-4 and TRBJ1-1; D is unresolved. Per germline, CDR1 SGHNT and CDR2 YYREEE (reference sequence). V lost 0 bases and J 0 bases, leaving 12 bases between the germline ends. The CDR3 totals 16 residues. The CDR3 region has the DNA TGTGCCAGCAGCTTGGGCCCCCGGGGAGTGAACACTGAAGCTTTCTTT. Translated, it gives CASSLGPRGVNTEAFF. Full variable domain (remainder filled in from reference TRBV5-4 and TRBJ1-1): ETGVTQSPTHLIKTRGQQVTLRCSSQSGHNTVSWYQQALGQGPQFIFQYYREEENGRGNFPPRFSGLQFPNYSSELNVNALELDDSALYLCASSLGPRGVNTEAFFGQGTRLTVV.